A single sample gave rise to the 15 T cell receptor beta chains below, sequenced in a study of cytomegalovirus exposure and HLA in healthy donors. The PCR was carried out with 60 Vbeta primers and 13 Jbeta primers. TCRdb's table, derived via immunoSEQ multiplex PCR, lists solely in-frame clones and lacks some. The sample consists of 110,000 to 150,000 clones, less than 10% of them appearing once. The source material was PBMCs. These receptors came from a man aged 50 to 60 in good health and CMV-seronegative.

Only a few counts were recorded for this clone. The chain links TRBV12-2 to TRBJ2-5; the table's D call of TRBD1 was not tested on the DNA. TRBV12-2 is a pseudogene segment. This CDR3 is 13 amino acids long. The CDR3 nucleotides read TGTGCAAGTCGCTTAGGCAGACAAGAGACCCAGTACTTC. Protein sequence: CASRLGRQETQYF.

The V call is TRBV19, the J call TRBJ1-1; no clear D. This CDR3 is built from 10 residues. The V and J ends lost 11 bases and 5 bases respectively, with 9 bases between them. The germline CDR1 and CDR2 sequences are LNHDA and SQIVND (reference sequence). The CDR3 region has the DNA TGTGCCGCCGGGGAGACTGAAGCTTTCTTT. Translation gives CAAGETEAFF.

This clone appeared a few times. The chain's CDR3 is CASSATKGQGVYEQYF. The CDR3 DNA reads TGTGCCAGCAGCGCGACAAAGGGACAGGGCGTCTACGAGCAGTACTTC. The chain joins TRBV5-8 to TRBJ2-7; 9 nucleotides line up with TRBD1. CDR3 size: 16 residues. The V and J ends lost 4 bases and 3 bases, in that order; junction bases with no gene match: 11. Germline V gene sequence: CDR1 SGHTS, CDR2 YDEGEE.

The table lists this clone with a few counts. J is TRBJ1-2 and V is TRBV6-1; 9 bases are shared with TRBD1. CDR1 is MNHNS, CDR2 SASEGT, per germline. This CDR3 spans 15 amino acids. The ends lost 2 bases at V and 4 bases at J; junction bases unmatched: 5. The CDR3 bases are TGTGCCAGCAGTGAAAACCCACAGGGGGCCTATGGCTACACCTTC. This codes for CASSENPQGAYGYTF.

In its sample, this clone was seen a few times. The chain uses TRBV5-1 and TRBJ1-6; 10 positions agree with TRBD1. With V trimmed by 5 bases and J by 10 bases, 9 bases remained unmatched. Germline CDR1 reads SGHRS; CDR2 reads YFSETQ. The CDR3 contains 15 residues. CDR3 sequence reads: CASRRTTGGSSPLHF. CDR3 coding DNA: TGCGCCAGCAGGCGGACGACAGGGGGCTCATCACCCCTCCACTTT.

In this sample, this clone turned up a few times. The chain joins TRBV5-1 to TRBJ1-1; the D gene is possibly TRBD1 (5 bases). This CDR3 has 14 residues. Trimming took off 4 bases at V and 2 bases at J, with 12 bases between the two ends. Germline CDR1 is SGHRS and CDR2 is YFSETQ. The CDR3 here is CASSPEGRNTEAFF. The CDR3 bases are TGCGCCAGCAGCCCGGAGGGGCGAAACACTGAAGCTTTCTTT. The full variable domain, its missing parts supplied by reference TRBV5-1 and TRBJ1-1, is KAGVTQTPRYLIKTRGQQVTLSCSPISGHRSVSWYQQTPGQGLQFLFEYFSETQRNKGNFPGRFSGRQFSNSRSEMNVSTLELGDSALYLCASSPEGRNTEAFFGQGTRLTVV.

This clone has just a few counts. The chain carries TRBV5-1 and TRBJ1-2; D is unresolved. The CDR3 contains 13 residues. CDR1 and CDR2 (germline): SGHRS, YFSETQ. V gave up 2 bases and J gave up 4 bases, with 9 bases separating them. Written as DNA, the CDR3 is TGCGCCAGCAGCTTTACAGATCCCTATGGCTACACCTTC. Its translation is CASSFTDPYGYTF.

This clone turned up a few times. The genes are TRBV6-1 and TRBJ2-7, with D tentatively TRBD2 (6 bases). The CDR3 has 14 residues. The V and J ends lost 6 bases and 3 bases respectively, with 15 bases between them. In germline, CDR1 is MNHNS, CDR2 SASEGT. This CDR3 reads CASSIDGGYYEQYF. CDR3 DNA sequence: TGTGCCAGCAGCATAGACGGGGGATACTACGAGCAGTACTTC.

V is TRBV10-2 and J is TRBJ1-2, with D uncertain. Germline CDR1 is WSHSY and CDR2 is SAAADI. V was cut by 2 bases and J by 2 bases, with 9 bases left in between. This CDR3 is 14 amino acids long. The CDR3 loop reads CASSEGRRNYGYTF. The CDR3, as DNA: TGCGCCAGCAGTGAGGGCAGGAGGAACTATGGCTACACCTTC.

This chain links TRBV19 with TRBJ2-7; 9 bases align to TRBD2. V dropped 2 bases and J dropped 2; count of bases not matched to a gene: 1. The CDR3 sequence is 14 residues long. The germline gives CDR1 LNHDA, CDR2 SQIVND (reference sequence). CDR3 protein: CASSILAGTYEQYF. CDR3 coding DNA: TGTGCCAGTAGTATACTAGCGGGAACCTACGAGCAGTACTTC.

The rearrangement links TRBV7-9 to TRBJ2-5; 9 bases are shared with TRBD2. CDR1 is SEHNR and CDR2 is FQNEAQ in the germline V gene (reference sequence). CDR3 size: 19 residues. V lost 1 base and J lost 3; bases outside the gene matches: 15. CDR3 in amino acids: CASSLDRGVQRGVKETQYF. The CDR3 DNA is TGTGCCAGCAGCTTAGATCGGGGCGTGCAGCGGGGGGTGAAAGAGACCCAGTACTTC.

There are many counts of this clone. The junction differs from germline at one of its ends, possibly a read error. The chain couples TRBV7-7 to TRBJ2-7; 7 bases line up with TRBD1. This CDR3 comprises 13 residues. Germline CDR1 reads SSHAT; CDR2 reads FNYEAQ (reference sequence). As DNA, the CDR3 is TGTGCTAGCAGCTTAGGGACAGTCCACGAGCAGTACTTC. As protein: CASSLGTVHEQYF. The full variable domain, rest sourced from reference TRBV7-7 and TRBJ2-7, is GAGVSQSPRYKVTKRGQDVTLRCDPISSHATLYWYQQALGQGPEFLTYFNYEAQPDKSGLPSDRFSAERPEGSISTLTIQRTEQRDSAMYRCASSLGTVHEQYFGPGTRLTVT.

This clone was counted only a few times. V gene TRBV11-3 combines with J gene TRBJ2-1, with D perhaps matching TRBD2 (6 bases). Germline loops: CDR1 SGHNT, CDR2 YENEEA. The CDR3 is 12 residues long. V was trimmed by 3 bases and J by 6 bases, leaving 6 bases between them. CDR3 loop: CASSLTSNEQFF. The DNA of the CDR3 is TGTGCCAGCAGCTTGACTAGCAATGAGCAGTTCTTC.

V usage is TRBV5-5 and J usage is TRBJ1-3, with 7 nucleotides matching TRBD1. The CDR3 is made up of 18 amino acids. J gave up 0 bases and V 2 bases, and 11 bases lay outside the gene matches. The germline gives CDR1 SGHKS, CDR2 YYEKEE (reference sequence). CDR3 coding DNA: TGTGCCAGCAGCTTATTGCCCACAGGGGCGAGCTCTGGAAACACCATATATTTT. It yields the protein CASSLLPTGASSGNTIYF.

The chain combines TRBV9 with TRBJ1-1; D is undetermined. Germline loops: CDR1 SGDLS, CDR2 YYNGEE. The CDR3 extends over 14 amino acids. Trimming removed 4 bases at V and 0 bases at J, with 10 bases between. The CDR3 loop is CASSSRGLNTEAFF. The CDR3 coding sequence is TGTGCCAGCAGCTCCCGCGGGTTGAACACTGAAGCTTTCTTT.